The entry that follows covers one TCR beta chain sequence. The antigen it binds to is not known. Base-call qualities are not available, and no considerably larger clone is one nucleotide away. CDR1 MGHRA and CDR2 YSYEKL were looked up in the germline V gene. The CDR3 measures 19 amino acids from cysteine to phenylalanine. The kept DNA is CDR3 alone, 57 bases in frame from the first base. Germline trimming amounts to 0 bases on V and 3 bases on J, with 10 as the count of junction bases outside the gene matches. This sample is part of a study of cytomegalovirus exposure and HLA in healthy donors (dated 2017 in TCRdb). Study-level background: An earlier analysis of 587 of the donors reported 276 Gb of sequence data and around 100 million unique TCR beta sequences obtained from approximately 180 million T cells. About 280 gigabases of sequencing data and 70 million to 100 million unique TCR sequences made up an early release that covered several hundred HLA-typed donors. Among the roughly 390 genotyped donors, approximately 81% belonged to the genetic ancestry cluster associated with self-reported Caucasian donors. The aim of the study was to test whether cataloging public T cell receptors could identify signatures of past pathogen exposure. Using immunosequencing, the study profiled T cell repertoires from around 680 subjects and related those repertoires to cytomegalovirus serostatus. A separate validation cohort of roughly 120 different subjects was used in addition to the roughly 670-subject first cohort. To predict cytomegalovirus infection status, the study brought together high-throughput TCR immunosequencing, statistical association of individual TCRs with disease status, and machine learning. A later analysis re-analyzed previously published TCR beta repertoires from roughly 690 donors and added high-resolution HLA genotyping to study TCR occurrence patterns. The later analysis used no new phenotypic data to find candidate immune exposures, relying instead on TCR beta sequences and their occurrence across donors. An earlier analysis of 587 of the donors used high-throughput TCR beta sequencing to judge whether each TCR beta V gene segment behaved as functional or pseudogenic. Donor age, sex, ethnicity and CMV serostatus were compiled together with the repertoire data. A later genetic analysis used genome-wide SNP genotypes for about 60% of the roughly 670 donors, treating that subset as a discovery cohort. All discovery cohort repertoires had been generated using a single sequencing platform. HLA typing covered class I and class II loci at four-digit resolution. Typing coverage varied by locus: roughly 629-640 donors for A, B, C, DRB1 and DQB1; more than 500 for DQA1; around 610 for DPA1; roughly 450 for DPB1. A handful of DR-DQ haplotypes were handled as single units for association and clustering because linkage in the cohort was strong. On average, roughly 200,000 unique TCR beta nucleotide sequences were sequenced per donor among a few hundred genotyped donors of the cohort, with about 17% of those sequences being non-productive. General conclusions and limits of the study: In the study, 150 to 200 TCR beta chains were listed as associated with cytomegalovirus. Specific HLA alleles were associated with 15,000 to 20,000 TCR beta sequences at a false discovery rate of 0.05 in a later analysis. In a later genetic analysis, a missense DCLRE1C variant was associated with V-gene and J-gene trimming of TCR beta chains, and the association was replicated in an independent cohort. A later analysis found that most CMV-associated TCR beta chains appeared HLA-restricted, with HLA associations seemingly driven largely by CMV exposure. Linkage disequilibrium might explain the correlated functional status among segregating V segments, but an unknown experimental factor could not be excluded. The authors suggested that the approach could potentially be generalized to other disease states and immunological phenotypes. Several of the top co-occurrence clusters appeared to be linked to parvovirus B19, influenza, CMV and Epstein-Barr virus, according to a later analysis. Most TCR sequences were seen in very few donors, while some public TCRs were found in many individuals. Compared with the approximately 600-donor mean, donors in an Asian-associated ancestry cluster had fewer N-insertions in productive TCRs, according to a later genetic analysis. In a later analysis, TCR association rates were found to vary across HLA loci, with the most associated TCRs seen for DRB1 alleles and the fewest for HLA-C alleles. In both the original and validation cohorts, the classifier was reported to diagnose cytomegalovirus status with high specificity and sensitivity. Broadly in line with IMGT annotations, most TCR beta V segments showed up in productive rearrangements about 87% or about 30% of the time in an earlier analysis of roughly 590 of the donors. In a later analysis, HLA-associated TCR beta chains were found to be more clonally expanded and to have lower generation probabilities than equally common non-associated chains. Only TCR beta chains were sequenced in this cohort, and the absence of alpha or paired-chain data limited detectable features. A cluster of highly shared sequence variants was judged likely to be a technical artifact of the sequencing pipeline. CMV serostatus was the only immune exposure information available for the cohort. Because HLA typing was unavailable for some donors at each locus, only the typed subset was used in association tests. Presence/absence analyses assumed roughly uniform sequencing depth across donors, an assumption that may not hold. Because counts were too low, roughly 17 rarely observed V segments, including chromosome 9 orphons, were left out of the earlier analysis of some 640 of the donors. Strong co-occurrence of HLA alleles, especially DR and DQ, made assigning TCR associations to individual alleles difficult. Some IMGT-functional V segments, including TRBV6-2 and TRBV6-3, could not be distinguished by the 87-base-pair reads and were therefore excluded. A further reported finding was that TCR beta sequences accurately predicted the HLA-A and HLA-B alleles for most subjects in the first cohort. In vitro tests confirmed that three of the cytomegalovirus-associated TCR beta chains recognize cytomegalovirus antigens.

The library relied on the immunoSEQ multiplex PCR assay. A mixture of 60 forward primers for TCR Vbeta segments and 13 reverse primers for TCR Jbeta segments was used in the multiplex PCR. A multiplex PCR assay on genomic DNA amplified the CDR3 region of rearranged TCR beta genes. The amplified TCR beta libraries were sequenced on the Illumina HiSeq System as 87-base-pair reads. Under the source paper's analysis protocol: In a later analysis, approximately 74 million unique TCR beta chains were counted across the roughly 610 repertoires, and about 9.9 million of these chains were shared by at least two donors. Raw reads were error-corrected and collapsed into unique sequences with a nearest-neighbor algorithm that merged closely related sequences to remove PCR and sequencing errors. CDR3 sequences were aligned to IMGT reference sequences to assign V, D and J gene segments. Each retained sequence needed at least a six-nucleotide match to both a V gene segment and a J gene segment. A rearrangement was called productive if the CDR3 had no stop codons and remained in frame with V and J, and every other rearrangement was called non-productive. Following IMGT convention, CDR3 was defined as the stretch from the second conserved V-encoded cysteine to the conserved J-encoded phenylalanine. The earlier analysis of 550 to 650 of the donors excluded any sequence lacking an unambiguous match to a single V gene segment. In an earlier analysis of a few hundred of the donors, V segments were called functional above 56.7% productive rearrangements and were called segregating when the between-donor standard deviation exceeded 5%. A statistical classification framework was built to diagnose cytomegalovirus status from the catalog of TCR beta chain sequences. In a later analysis, V and J genes were assigned by comparing TCR nucleotide sequences against IMGT/GENE-DB human TR gene sequences. Using the TCRdist pipeline, a later analysis assigned CDR3 sequences along with most-parsimonious VDJ recombination scenarios. In a later analysis, every TCR beta chain was defined by the combination of its CDR3 amino acid sequence and its V-gene family, and reads without a unique V-gene family were dropped. As a way to deal with suspected cross-contamination and a sequencing artifact, a later analysis dropped 450 to 600 nucleotide sequences that were highly shared and had low generation probability. In a later analysis, a clonal expansion index was calculated for each public chain from normalized within-repertoire ranks of inferred template counts. In a later analysis, generation probabilities were computed with a VDJ recombination model fitted to out-of-frame rearrangements, and the resulting probabilities were checked against IGoR. A later analysis scored TCR-TCR, TCR-HLA and TCR-CMV co-occurrence with hypergeometric tests, applying a repertoire-size bias correction to TCR pairs. To estimate false discovery rates, a later analysis permuted the HLA or CMV assignments 20 times. A later analysis grouped co-occurring TCRs with DBSCAN, adding TCRdist sequence similarity when clustering within HLA-allele-positive subsets. Co-occurrence clustering excluded repertoires with fewer than 30,000 or more than 120,000 public chains, plus five with anomalous nucleotide sharing. TCRdb stores this immuneACCESS table with in-frame sequences only. Part of the clones is absent; in the studies checked, under half of the shortfall reflects unresolved V genes, and no reason is known for the rest. That table supplies the V and J calls and clone size; D and trimming were determined from the DNA. The sample contains fewer than 250,000 clones, approximately 79% of them found a single time. Together, the top ten hold over 1.5% of the sample.

The cohort comprised some 700 healthy bone marrow donors. Cohort members were all nominally healthy when sampled, although unrecorded immune exposures were likely present. The donor was CMV seronegative and was included in the group of about 350 seronegative cohort members. A peripheral blood sample was collected from each donor, and TCR beta sequencing was performed on peripheral blood mononuclear cells. The Qiagen DNeasy Blood Extraction Kit was used to extract genomic DNA from the blood cell samples. This receptor was identified in a male donor in good health and CMV-seronegative. The sequenced sample consisted of PBMCs. The chain couples TRBV4-1 to TRBJ2-5; 13 of the junction bases match TRBD2. The bases read TGCGCCAGCAGCCAAGAGGCCAGGGCCGGGACTAGCGGGAAAGAGACCCAGTACTTC. It encodes CASSQEARAGTSGKETQYF.